The sequence of this TCR beta chain was determined in a study of blood T cell repertoires in COVID-19 (dated by TCRdb to about 2020). In the study overall: Samples from collaborators originated in the United States, Italy and Spain and spanned both the acute and convalescent phases of COVID-19. The material from the prospective study consisted of cDNA or gDNA derived from T cells, B-cell-depleted T cells, or PBMCs. Subjects who had been exposed to COVID-19, were actively infected with it, or had recovered from it provided the deeply sampled blood TCRbeta repertoires that made up the dataset. The repertoires were made available in a free public database intended to serve as a resource for research on the immune response to SARS-CoV-2. The samples were drawn from the first 160 participants of the ongoing ImmuneRACE study and from about 1,200 subjects provided by 6 global collaborators. A de-identified subject ID, COVID-19 status, age in years and sex were almost always included in the sample metadata. Where available, HLA class I and class II types were obtained from metadata supplied by the sample provider rather than from assay-based typing.

Findings and caveats that apply to the study as a whole: The amount of clinical and demographic metadata varied by source and participant and was provided uncurated.

Concerning this clone itself: What antigen it recognizes has not been identified. Per-nucleotide qualities are absent, and no much larger clonotype sits a single base away.

The immunoSEQ Assay, a bias-controlled multiplex PCR, was used to amplify TCRbeta CDR3 regions from genomic DNA. Turning to the authors' computational methods: Nucleated cell counts per sample were estimated from amplification of reference gene primers within the assay. To quantify the absolute abundance of each unique TCRbeta CDR3 rearrangement, sequence reads were collapsed and filtered. For each sample, productive Simpson clonality was calculated as the square root of Simpson's diversity index across productive rearrangements. TCRdb mirrors the immuneACCESS table, restricted to in-frame sequences. Some clones are absent from its copies; in checked studies, under half trace to an unresolved V gene, and the reason for the others is unknown. V, J and clone size derive from that table, while D and trimming were established from the DNA sequence. Across this sample there are 210,000 or so clones, with around four fifths seen only once. The ten largest clones capture around 19% of the sample.

The collaborating institutions used their own protocols to collect whole blood in K2EDTA tubes. For TCRbeta analysis, collaborators shipped samples in one of three forms: frozen whole blood, isolated PBMCs, or DNA extracted from either of those sample types. Sequenced input: peripheral blood. This receptor was taken from a human donor in a cohort sampled during active COVID-19.

The DNA sequence reads TGTGCCACCAGTGATTTGGGGCGAAACAGTCGCACAGATACGCAGTATTTT. Its translation is CATSDLGRNSRTDTQYF. The chain couples TRBV24-1 to TRBJ2-3; the D gene remains uncertain. V is pared back by 0 bases and J by 1 base, with 13 bases lying between the germline termini. CDR1 and CDR2, per the germline V gene, are KGHDR and SFDVKD. From the cysteine up to the phenylalanine, the CDR3 has a length of 17 residues. The CDR3 DNA has 51 bases and is translated from base 1.